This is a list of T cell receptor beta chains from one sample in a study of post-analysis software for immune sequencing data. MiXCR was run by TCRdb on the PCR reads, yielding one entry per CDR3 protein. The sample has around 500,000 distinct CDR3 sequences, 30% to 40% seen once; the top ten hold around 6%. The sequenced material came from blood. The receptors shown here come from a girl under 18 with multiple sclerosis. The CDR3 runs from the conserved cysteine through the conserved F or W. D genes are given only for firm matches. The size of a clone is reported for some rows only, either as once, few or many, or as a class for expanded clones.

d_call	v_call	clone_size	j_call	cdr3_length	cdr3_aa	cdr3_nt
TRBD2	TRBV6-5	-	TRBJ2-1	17	CASSSQTGGRRDNGQFF	TGTGCCAGCAGTTCTCAGACGGGGGGGCGAAGGGACAATGGGCAGTTCTTC
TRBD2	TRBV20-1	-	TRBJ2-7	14	CSARELAVYNEQYF	TGCAGTGCCCGGGAACTAGCGGTCTACAATGAGCAGTACTTC
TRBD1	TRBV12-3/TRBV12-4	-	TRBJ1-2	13	CASSPDRLYGYTF	TGTGCCAGCAGCCCGGACAGGCTCTATGGCTACACCTTC
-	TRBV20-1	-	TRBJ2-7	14	CSARPYSQTYEQYF	TGCAGTGCTAGACCATACTCCCAAACCTACGAGCAGTACTTC
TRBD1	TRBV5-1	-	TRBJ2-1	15	CASGLGQANLNEQFF	TGCGCCAGCGGCCTAGGACAGGCCAACTTGAATGAGCAGTTCTTC
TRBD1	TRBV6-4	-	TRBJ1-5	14	CASSEGQGGQPQHF	TGTGCCAGCAGTGAAGGACAGGGAGGTCAGCCCCAGCATTTT
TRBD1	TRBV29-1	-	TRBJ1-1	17	CSAPGPGQGYDTPEAFF	TGCAGCGCCCCGGGCCCGGGACAGGGTTACGATACGCCTGAAGCTTTCTTT
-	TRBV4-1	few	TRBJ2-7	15	CASSQALTGPYEQYF	TGCGCCAGCAGCCAAGCTCTCACAGGGCCCTACGAGCAGTACTTC
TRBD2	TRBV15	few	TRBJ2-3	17	CATSRGSGGAFADTQYF	TGTGCCACCAGCAGAGGAAGCGGGGGGGCCTTTGCAGATACGCAGTATTTT
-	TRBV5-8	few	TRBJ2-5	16	CASSLGWGRFQETQYF	TGTGCCAGCAGCCTGGGGTGGGGGCGATTCCAAGAGACCCAGTACTTC
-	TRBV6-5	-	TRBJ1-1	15	CASSYSIGIGGEAFF	TGTGCCAGCAGTTACTCGATAGGTATTGGGGGTGAAGCTTTCTTT
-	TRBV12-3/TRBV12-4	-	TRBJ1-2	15	CASSQLPGISYGYTF	TGTGCCAGCAGCCAGCTCCCAGGGATCTCCTATGGCTACACCTTC
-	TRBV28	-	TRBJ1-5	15	CASTLGPAPDQPQHF	TGTGCCAGCACCCTGGGACCGGCCCCAGACCAGCCCCAGCATTTT
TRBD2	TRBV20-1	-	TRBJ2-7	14	CSALLGGGLYEQYF	TGCAGTGCTCTCCTTGGCGGGGGGTTATACGAGCAGTACTTC
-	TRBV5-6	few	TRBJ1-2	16	CASSLGGQSANYGYTF	TGTGCCAGCAGCTTGGGCGGACAGTCTGCTAACTATGGCTACACCTTC
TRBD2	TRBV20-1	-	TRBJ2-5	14	CSARTWGGRETQYF	TGCAGTGCTAGGACGTGGGGGGGTCGCGAGACCCAGTACTTC
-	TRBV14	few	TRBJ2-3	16	CASSPVHGAILDTQYF	TGTGCCAGCAGCCCCGTGCACGGGGCAATCTTAGATACGCAGTATTTT
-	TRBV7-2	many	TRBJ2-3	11	CASSLKDTQYF	TGTGCCAGCAGCTTAAAAGATACGCAGTATTTT
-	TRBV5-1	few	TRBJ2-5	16	CASSLQTSGTQETQYF	TGCGCCAGCAGCTTGCAGACCTCCGGGACTCAAGAGACCCAGTACTTC
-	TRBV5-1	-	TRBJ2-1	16	CASSLEGSGVNNEQFF	TGCGCCAGCAGCTTGGAGGGTAGCGGAGTAAACAATGAGCAGTTCTTC
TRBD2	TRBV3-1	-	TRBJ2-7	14	CASSLAGEYNEQYF	TGTGCCAGCAGCCTAGCGGGAGAGTACAACGAGCAGTACTTC
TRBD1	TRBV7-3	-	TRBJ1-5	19	CASSPKGQGEPYSNQPQHF	TGTGCCAGCAGCCCCAAGGGACAGGGTGAACCTTATAGCAATCAGCCCCAGCATTTT
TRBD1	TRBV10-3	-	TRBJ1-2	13	CAIRPGGIEGYTF	TGTGCCATCAGGCCAGGGGGGATCGAAGGCTACACCTTC
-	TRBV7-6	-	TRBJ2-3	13	CASSFVKPDTQYF	TGTGCCAGCAGCTTCGTCAAACCAGATACGCAGTATTTT
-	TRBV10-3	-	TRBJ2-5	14	CAISESTAQETQYF	TGTGCCATCAGTGAGTCCACGGCTCAAGAGACCCAGTACTTC
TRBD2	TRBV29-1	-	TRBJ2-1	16	CSGRGTSVGIGNEQFF	TGCAGCGGGCGAGGGACTAGCGTTGGTATAGGCAATGAGCAGTTCTTC
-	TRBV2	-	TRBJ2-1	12	CASSDKANEQFF	TGTGCCAGCAGTGACAAGGCGAATGAGCAGTTCTTC